Below, 13 T cell receptor beta chains from the same sample are listed, as sequenced in a study of pediatric ulcerative colitis. This table comes from immunoSEQ multiplex PCR, and its TCRdb copy is limited to in-frame clones, with some not included. This repertoire shows under 70,000 clones, approximately 87% found once; its top ten account for over 1.3%. Sequenced sample: blood. The receptors here all came from a boy aged 5-17 years who was a control in a study of pediatric ulcerative colitis.

The genes are TRBV7-2 and TRBJ1-1; the D is unclear. CDR1 SGHTA and CDR2 FQGNSA come from the germline V gene. This CDR3 is built from 13 residues. V lost 0 bases to trimming and J lost 6 bases, with 8 bases between them. CDR3 loop: CASSLAMRAEAFF. As DNA, the CDR3 is TGTGCCAGCAGCTTAGCGATGCGGGCTGAAGCTTTCTTT.

V gene TRBV9 combines with J gene TRBJ1-5; unclear D gene. V lost 0 bases and J 7 bases, leaving 8 bases between the germline ends. Germline V gene lookup returns CDR1 SGDLS and CDR2 YYNGEE. The CDR3 totals 13 residues. This CDR3 is CASSVAGFQPQHF. The CDR3, as DNA: TGTGCCAGCAGCGTAGCCGGGTTCCAGCCCCAGCATTTT.

The rearrangement links TRBV10-3 to TRBJ2-3; 10 positions agree with TRBD1. The CDR3 covers 18 residues. CDR1 is ENHRY, CDR2 SYGVKD, per germline. V dropped 0 bases and J dropped 2; count of bases not matched to a gene: 8. CDR3 bases: TGTGCCATCAGTGAGTCGGCCCCGGGACAGGGGAACACAGATACGCAGTATTTT. As protein: CAISESAPGQGNTDTQYF.

This chain connects TRBV28 to TRBJ2-7, with D perhaps TRBD1 (6 bases). CDR3 size: 10 residues. Germline CDR1 is MDHEN and CDR2 is SYDVKM. Trimming shortened V by 8 bases and J by 13 bases, and 15 bases separated the two germline ends. CDR3 residues: CASLGARTYF. The CDR3 DNA reads as TGTGCCAGCCTGGGGGCCCGAACTTACTTC.

J is TRBJ2-2 and V is TRBV6-1, with D uncertain. V lost 5 bases and J 3 bases, leaving 7 bases between the germline ends. CDR1 is MNHNS and CDR2 is SASEGT in the germline V gene. CDR3 length: 13 residues. Here the CDR3 DNA reads TGTGCCAGCAGTCTAGGTTACACCGGGGAGCTGTTTTTT. It codes for CASSLGYTGELFF.

The chain employs TRBV25-1 and TRBJ2-5; D is perhaps TRBD1 or TRBD2 (5 bases each). Germline V CDR1 and CDR2: MGHDK, SYGVNS. This CDR3 spans 12 amino acids. V lost 8 bases and J lost 2, with 9 bases in between. The CDR3 is CASGTVQETQYF. The DNA for the CDR3 is TGTGCCAGCGGGACCGTTCAAGAGACCCAGTACTTC.

The chain couples TRBV19 to TRBJ1-1; possible D gene TRBD1, 5 bases. The CDR3 has 14 amino acids. Germline-derived CDR1 and CDR2 are LNHDA and SQIVND (reference sequence). Trimming stripped 10 bases from V and 3 bases from J, with 18 bases between. Here the CDR3 reads CATKAGGVDTEAFF. In DNA form, the CDR3 reads TGTGCCACAAAGGCTGGGGGGGTGGACACTGAAGCTTTCTTT.

About this clone itself: This sample includes further DNA sequences coding for the same CDR3. J is TRBJ2-1 and V is TRBV18, with 8 bases aligning to TRBD2. J gave up 2 bases and V 3 bases, and 0 bases lay outside the gene matches. Germline-derived CDR1 and CDR2 are KGHSH and LQKENI. CDR3 length: 14 residues. The chain's CDR3 is CASSPTSAYNEQFF. CDR3 nucleotides: TGTGCCAGCTCACCGACTAGCGCCTACAATGAGCAGTTCTTC. The whole variable domain, remainder taken from reference TRBV18 and TRBJ2-1, is NAGVMQNPRHLVRRRGQEARLRCSPMKGHSHVYWYRQLPEEGLKFMVYLQKENIIDESGMPKERFSAEFPKEGPSILRIQQVVRGDSAAYFCASSPTSAYNEQFFGPGTRLTVL.

This sequence joins TRBV28 and TRBJ2-5, with a weak D call TRBD2 (6 bases). The CDR3 runs 15 residues. Germline CDR1 reads MDHEN; CDR2 reads SYDVKM. V lost 8 bases and J 5 bases, leaving 21 bases between the germline ends. CDR3 amino acids: CASRTGLKNPETQYF. CDR3 nucleotide sequence: TGTGCCAGCCGAACGGGACTGAAAAACCCGGAGACCCAGTACTTC.

The rearrangement joins TRBV5-6 to TRBJ1-2; possibly TRBD1 for D (6 bases). The V end was cut by 2 bases, the J end by 2 bases, with 10 bases between. This CDR3 has 14 residues. Germline loops: CDR1 SGHDT, CDR2 YYEEEE. Written as DNA, the CDR3 is TGTGCCAGCAGCTTTGGGGGGCTAAACTATGGCTACACCTTC. This translates into CASSFGGLNYGYTF.

The chain carries TRBV5-4 and TRBJ2-7, with D possibly being TRBD1 or TRBD2 (6 bases each). In germline, CDR1 is SGHNT, CDR2 YYREEE (reference sequence). V was shortened by 2 bases and J by 7 bases, with 13 bases between the two germline ends. The CDR3 sequence is 13 residues long. The DNA for the CDR3 is TGTGCCAGCAGCTTCATGGGGGCGGGGGAGCAGTACTTC. Protein sequence: CASSFMGAGEQYF.

Comment on this clone: One end of the junction varies from germline; a read error may be responsible. The rearrangement joins TRBV7-7 to TRBJ2-5; 8 nucleotides agree with TRBD2. The germline gives CDR1 SSHAT, CDR2 FNYEAQ (reference sequence). The CDR3 consists of 17 residues. CDR3 protein: CASSTLRSSGQQETQYF. Here the CDR3 DNA reads TGTGCTAGCAGCACCCTGAGGTCTAGCGGGCAACAAGAGACCCAGTACTTC.

The V and J genes are TRBV6-4 and TRBJ2-3; TRBD1 matches 7 bases. The CDR3 has 16 amino acids. Trimming cost V 0 bases and J 5 bases; bases outside gene matches: 8. Germline CDR1 MRHNA, CDR2 SNTAGT. The CDR3 DNA reads TGTGCCAGCAGTGACTCGAAATCAGGGGGTGTAGATACGCAGTATTTT. As protein: CASSDSKSGGVDTQYF.